One and the same sample provided the 16 T cell receptor beta chains below, sequenced in a study of blood T cells in healthy people across ages. Using a J-beta primer mix together with a sample-barcoded 5' primer, a second PCR was run for roughly 6 to 12 cycles. One entry per CDR3 protein results from TCRdb running MiXCR on the 5' RACE reads. The sample gives approximately 670,000 distinct CDR3 sequences, around 41% of which show up once; about 30% is in the top ten. The sample comprised blood. The receptors were gathered from a man older than 75 in good health.

CDR3 amino acids: CSARDLGANVLTF. The CDR3 DNA is TGCAGTGCTAGAGACCTCGGGGCCAACGTCCTGACTTTC. V and J are TRBV20-1 and TRBJ2-6; D unclear. This CDR3 has 13 residues. V was pared by 0 bases and J by 4 bases, with 4 bases between. The germline CDR1 and CDR2 sequences are DFQATT and SNEGSKA (reference sequence).

Only a few counts were recorded for this clonotype. In nucleotides, the CDR3 is TGTGCCAGCGCCTGGGGGGAGCTCAATGAGCAGTTCTTC. It encodes CASAWGELNEQFF. V and J are TRBV7-9 and TRBJ2-1; tentatively, D is TRBD2 (6 bases). Per germline, CDR1 SEHNR and CDR2 FQNEAQ (reference sequence). V lost 8 bases, J lost 6 bases, and 14 bases lay in between. The CDR3 runs 13 residues.

This chain uses TRBV3-1 with TRBJ1-1; D is unclear. Trimming left V 0 bases short and J 8 bases short, with 10 bases between. CDR3 size: 13 residues. Germline values: CDR1 LGHDT, CDR2 YNNKEL (reference sequence). The CDR3 here is CASSQDPLGEAFF. The CDR3 DNA reads as TGTGCCAGCAGCCAAGATCCGTTGGGAGAAGCTTTCTTT.

CDR3 in amino acids: CATSRDLRQETQYF. The DNA of the CDR3 is TGTGCCACCAGCAGAGATCTGAGACAAGAGACCCAGTACTTC. The chain is built from TRBV15 and TRBJ2-5, with no clear D. This CDR3 is 14 amino acids long. Looked up from germline, CDR1 is LNHNV and CDR2 is YYDKDF (reference sequence). V shed 0 bases and J shed 2 bases, with 7 bases lying between them. The full variable domain, with the rest looked up from reference TRBV15 and TRBJ2-5, is DAMVIQNPRYQVTQFGKPVTLSCSQTLNHNVMYWYQQKSSQAPKLLFHYYDKDFNNEADTPDNFQSRRPNTSFCFLDIRSPGLGDTAMYLCATSRDLRQETQYFGPGTRLLVL.

This clonotype was observed a handful of times. The genes are TRBV7-2 and TRBJ2-3; TRBD2 might be the D (7 bases). Looked up from germline, CDR1 is SGHTA and CDR2 is FQGNSA. CDR3 length: 15 residues. V lost 4 bases and J 2 bases, leaving 13 bases between the germline ends. The CDR3 loop is CASSSIGGVTDTQYF. CDR3 sequence (DNA): TGTGCCAGCAGCTCAATAGGGGGGGTCACAGATACGCAGTATTTT.

The genes are TRBV24-1 and TRBJ2-1; 7 bases line up with TRBD2. V lost 4 bases to trimming and J lost 3 bases; unmatched junction nucleotides: 11. This CDR3 is built from 17 residues. Germline V lookup: CDR1 KGHDR, CDR2 SFDVKD. The CDR3 nucleotides read TGTGCCACCAGTGACCGACCGACTAGCTCAAACTACAATGAGCAGTTCTTC. This gives the protein CATSDRPTSSNYNEQFF.

This sequence joins TRBV7-9 and TRBJ2-5, with D uncertain. Germline assignment: CDR1 SEHNR and CDR2 FQNEAQ (reference sequence). V lost 1 base to trimming and J lost 2 bases, with 8 bases between them. This CDR3 comprises 14 residues. The CDR3 sequence: CASSLVPEQETQYF. CDR3 nucleotides: TGTGCCAGCAGCTTAGTCCCGGAACAAGAGACCCAGTACTTC.

The chain has TRBV5-1 and TRBJ2-1; 9 bases match TRBD2. Trimming cost V 1 base and J 6 bases; bases outside gene matches: 8. Germline values: CDR1 SGHRS, CDR2 YFSETQ. The length of the CDR3 is 16 residues. The CDR3 here is CASSLPGGGGGNEQFF. CDR3 coding DNA: TGCGCCAGCAGCTTGCCGGGCGGGGGGGGCGGCAATGAGCAGTTCTTC.

Comments on this clonotype: The junction does not match germline at one end; this may be a read error. The V call is TRBV7-2, the J call TRBJ1-1; 10 bases agree with TRBD1. This CDR3 spans 17 amino acids. Germline V gene sequence: CDR1 SGHTA, CDR2 FQGNSA. This CDR3 reads CVSSSPGQGLSGTEAFF. CDR3 in DNA: TGTGTCAGCAGCTCACCGGGACAGGGGTTATCGGGCACTGAAGCTTTCTTT.

V is TRBV4-3 and J is TRBJ2-1, with D hard to call. Germline assignment: CDR1 LGHNA and CDR2 YSLEER. Trimming took 4 bases from V and 4 from J, leaving 11 bases between them. The CDR3 contains 14 residues. The CDR3 here is CASSRTSPYNEQFF. In DNA form, the CDR3 reads TGCGCCAGCAGCCGAACTTCGCCTTACAATGAGCAGTTCTTC.

The chain recombines TRBV20-1 with TRBJ1-1, with 10 bases identical to TRBD1. The J segment lost 5 bases and the V segment lost 6 bases, leaving 6 bases of the junction unmatched. This CDR3 contains 13 residues. The V gene's germline CDR1 is DFQATT and CDR2 SNEGSKA (reference sequence). CDR3 sequence: CSAERDRGTEAFF. In nucleotides, the CDR3 is TGCAGTGCCGAGCGGGACAGGGGAACTGAAGCTTTCTTT.

DNA for the CDR3: TGTGCCATCAGTGATGGGCAACAAGAGACCCAGTACTTC. Translating gives CAISDGQQETQYF. The rearrangement links TRBV10-3 to TRBJ2-5, with D unresolved. This CDR3 is 13 amino acids long. Trimming cost V 3 bases and J 2 bases, with 7 bases left between them. Germline CDR1 ENHRY, CDR2 SYGVKD.

The rearrangement links TRBV5-1 to TRBJ1-2; D call uncertain. V was trimmed by 5 bases and J by 2 bases, leaving 16 bases between them. Germline CDR1 SGHRS, CDR2 YFSETQ. CDR3 length: 15 residues. The CDR3 DNA reads TGCGCCAGCAGACTCAGCTCTGGCAGCAACTATGGCTACACCTTC. Protein product: CASRLSSGSNYGYTF. Looking up the rest from reference TRBV5-1 and TRBJ1-2 gives the full variable domain: KAGVTQTPRYLIKTRGQQVTLSCSPISGHRSVSWYQQTPGQGLQFLFEYFSETQRNKGNFPGRFSGRQFSNSRSEMNVSTLELGDSALYLCASRLSSGSNYGYTFGSGTRLTVV.

The sample holds a few counts of this clonotype. The chain carries TRBV20-1 and TRBJ2-7, with a weak D call TRBD1 (6 bases). The CDR3 runs 14 residues. V shed 3 bases and J shed 2 bases, with 14 bases lying between them. Germline values: CDR1 DFQATT, CDR2 SNEGSKA (reference sequence). The chain's CDR3 is CSARDDRRTYEQYF. For the CDR3, the DNA is TGCAGTGCTAGGGACGACAGGCGAACCTACGAGCAGTACTTC.

The chain carries TRBV6-2 or TRBV6-3 and TRBJ2-3; D could derive from TRBD1 or TRBD2 (5 bases each). The germline V gene has CDR1 MNHEY and CDR2 SVGEGT. Between the trimmed V and J ends, which lost 6 bases and 0 bases, there was a span of 13 bases. The CDR3 has 15 amino acids. The CDR3 sequence: CASSTRGASTDTQYF. The CDR3 DNA reads TGTGCCAGCAGCACCAGAGGGGCTAGCACAGATACGCAGTATTTT.

The DNA of the CDR3 is TGTGCCTGGCGGGGAACGGAGACCCAGTACTTC. It yields the protein CAWRGTETQYF. The rearrangement uses TRBV30 and TRBJ2-5, with D possibly being TRBD2 (5 bases). V lost 5 bases and J lost 5, with 9 bases in between. Germline loops: CDR1 GTSNPN, CDR2 SVGIG (reference sequence). This CDR3 is 11 amino acids long. Variable domain in full (rest from reference TRBV30 and TRBJ2-5): SQTIHQWPATLVQPVGSPLSLECTVEGTSNPNLYWYRQAAGRGLQLLFYSVGIGQISSEVPQNLSASRPQDRQFILSSKKLLLSDSGFYLCAWRGTETQYFGPGTRLLVL.